One sample yielded the 20 T cell receptor beta chains listed below, sequenced in a study of blood T cell repertoires in COVID-19. Measured with immunoSEQ multiplex PCR; TCRdb has only the in-frame clones, and not every one. The sample carries over 100,000 clones, 65% to 90% recorded once. Sequenced sample: peripheral blood. The source is a man at least 80 years old with acute or convalescent COVID-19.

The chain carries TRBV27 and TRBJ2-5; no clear D gene. Germline V gene sequence: CDR1 MNHEY, CDR2 SMNVEV (reference sequence). The V and J ends lost 6 bases and 6 bases respectively, with 20 bases between them. This CDR3 has 15 residues. Here the CDR3 reads CASSTARIGGQTQYF. CDR3 DNA: TGTGCCAGCAGCACCGCCCGGATCGGTGGGCAGACCCAGTACTTC.

Remarks on this clone: Additional DNA sequences in this sample encode the identical CDR3. The rearrangement uses TRBV5-1 and TRBJ1-1; D is perhaps TRBD1 (6 bases). The V and J ends lost 0 bases and 6 bases respectively, with 9 bases between them. Germline values: CDR1 SGHRS, CDR2 YFSETQ. This CDR3 has 13 residues. DNA of the CDR3: TGCGCCAGCAGCTTGGCACAGGGCGCTGAAGCTTTCTTT. This translates into CASSLAQGAEAFF.

The J gene is TRBJ2-5, the V gene TRBV7-7, with 10 bases aligning to TRBD2. The germline gives CDR1 SSHAT, CDR2 FNYEAQ (reference sequence). The ends lost 5 bases at V and 0 bases at J; junction bases unmatched: 6. The CDR3 runs to 16 residues. The CDR3: CASSPGTSVNQETQYF. The CDR3 bases are TGTGCCAGCAGCCCCGGGACTAGCGTGAACCAAGAGACCCAGTACTTC.

This chain connects TRBV3-1 (or the pseudogene TRBV3-2) to TRBJ2-7; D unresolved. The length of the CDR3 is 12 residues. Trimming took off 1 base at V and 6 bases at J, with 7 bases between the two ends. Germline lookup yields CDR1 LGHDT and CDR2 YNNKEL (reference sequence). The CDR3 region is CASSQGSLEQYF. CDR3 nucleotides: TGTGCCAGCAGCCAAGGTAGCCTCGAGCAGTACTTC.

This clone showed up just a few times. This chain's CDR3 is CASSERDGFNQPQHF. The CDR3 coding sequence is TGTGCCAGCAGTGAGCGGGACGGCTTCAATCAGCCCCAGCATTTT. The rearrangement joins TRBV6-1 to TRBJ1-5; a possible D gene is TRBD1 (5 bases). V was clipped by 3 bases and J by 3 bases, with 12 bases between them. Per germline, CDR1 MNHNS and CDR2 SASEGT. CDR3 length: 15 amino acids.

CDR3 sequence (DNA): TGTGCCTGGAGTGTAAATCGTAAGGGGCACTATGGCTACACCTTC. This codes for CAWSVNRKGHYGYTF. V is TRBV30 and J is TRBJ1-2; D is perhaps TRBD1 (5 bases). The CDR3 has 15 residues. Germline lookup yields CDR1 GTSNPN and CDR2 SVGIG (reference sequence). Trimming shortened V by 0 bases and J by 3 bases, and 14 bases separated the two germline ends.

The chain recombines TRBV24-1 with TRBJ1-5; D call uncertain. Germline V gives CDR1 KGHDR, CDR2 SFDVKD. V was clipped by 3 bases and J by 6 bases, with 11 bases between them. CDR3 length: 14 residues. The CDR3 spells CATSDERMGQPQHF. The DNA of the CDR3 is TGTGCCACCAGTGATGAGAGGATGGGTCAGCCCCAGCATTTT.

The V gene is TRBV13, the J gene TRBJ2-3; 8 nucleotides line up with TRBD1. CDR1 is PRHDT and CDR2 is FYEKMQ in the germline V gene (reference sequence). This CDR3 spans 18 amino acids. The J segment lost 3 bases and the V segment lost 1 base, leaving 12 bases of the junction unmatched. In DNA, the CDR3 is TGTGCCAGCAGCTTAGCAGGGGGCCCAGGGGATAAGACAGATACGCAGTATTTT. This sequence encodes CASSLAGGPGDKTDTQYF.

This chain uses TRBV3-1 (or the pseudogene TRBV3-2) with TRBJ2-1; 10 bases agree with TRBD1. Trimming took 4 bases from V and 10 from J; bases not matched to a gene: 7. The CDR3 is made up of 14 amino acids. The V gene's germline CDR1 is LGHDT and CDR2 YNNKEL (reference sequence). The CDR3 coding sequence is TGTGCCAGCAGCCTTAGGGACAGGGGATTAGAGCAGTTCTTC. This translates into CASSLRDRGLEQFF.

This rearrangement joins TRBV7-2 to TRBJ2-1, with D uncertain. There are 13 residues in the CDR3. V was pared by 5 bases and J by 3 bases, with 8 bases between. Germline CDR1 is SGHTA and CDR2 is FQGNSA. The DNA of the CDR3 is TGTGCCAGCAGCACCCGAGGCTACAATGAGCAGTTCTTC. Its protein is CASSTRGYNEQFF.

V is TRBV3-1 (or the pseudogene TRBV3-2) and J is TRBJ1-5; tentatively, D is TRBD1 (5 bases). CDR1 and CDR2 (germline): LGHDT, YNNKEL (reference sequence). Trimming took 6 bases from V and 2 from J, leaving 20 bases between them. This CDR3 is 17 amino acids long. In DNA form, the CDR3 reads TGTGCCAGCAGGCAAAGCGGGGCGGGGGGAGGCAATCAGCCCCAGCATTTT. Translating it yields CASRQSGAGGGNQPQHF.

The chain combines TRBV19 with TRBJ2-7, with TRBD2 as a possible D gene (6 bases). The CDR3 runs to 14 residues. The germline gives CDR1 LNHDA, CDR2 SQIVND (reference sequence). V shed 5 bases and J shed 3 bases, with 14 bases lying between them. In nucleotides, the CDR3 is TGTGCCAGTAGTGGGATTTCGGGAGTCTACGAGCAGTACTTC. This gives the protein CASSGISGVYEQYF.

This clone appeared a single time. V usage is TRBV19 and J usage is TRBJ2-7; tentatively, D is TRBD1 (7 bases). The CDR3 extends over 15 amino acids. V was shortened by 1 base and J by 2 bases, with 12 bases between the two germline ends. Germline CDR1 LNHDA, CDR2 SQIVND (reference sequence). The CDR3 is CASSIGRRGPYEQYF. CDR3 coding DNA: TGTGCCAGTAGTATAGGCAGGAGGGGGCCCTACGAGCAGTACTTC.

This chain joins TRBV4-1 and TRBJ2-7, with 7 positions matching TRBD2. This CDR3 comprises 15 residues. CDR1 is MGHRA and CDR2 is YSYEKL in the germline V gene. With V trimmed by 5 bases and J by 3 bases, 10 bases remained unmatched. CDR3 DNA sequence: TGCGCCAGCAGCAAAGGGCGGGGGTCACTCTACGAGCAGTACTTC. This encodes CASSKGRGSLYEQYF.

The chain uses TRBV3-1 (or the pseudogene TRBV3-2) and TRBJ1-3; no clear D. This CDR3 is 16 amino acids long. Germline-derived CDR1 and CDR2 are LGHDT and YNNKEL (reference sequence). V was cut by 4 bases and J by 0 bases, with 13 bases left in between. The CDR3 loop reads CASSPGGPYSGNTIYF. The CDR3 DNA sequence: TGTGCCAGCAGCCCGGGAGGACCCTACTCTGGAAACACCATATATTTT.

The chain recombines TRBV14 with TRBJ2-5; weak D call: TRBD1 (6 bases). Germline loops: CDR1 SGHDN, CDR2 FVKESK. The CDR3 has 15 residues. The ends were cut back, 4 bases at V and 4 bases at J, with 16 bases in the middle. The CDR3 DNA sequence: TGTGCCAGCAGCCTCGGACAGAGTAAGGCAGAGACCCAGTACTTC. It is translated as CASSLGQSKAETQYF. Together with reference TRBV14 and TRBJ2-5, the CDR3 gives the full variable domain: EAGVTQFPSHSVIEKGQTVTLRCDPISGHDNLYWYRRVMGKEIKFLLHFVKESKQDESGMPNNRFLAERTGGTYSTLKVQPAELEDSGVYFCASSLGQSKAETQYFGPGTRLLVL.

V and J are TRBV9 and TRBJ1-6; maybe TRBD1 (5 bases). V lost 2 bases and J 10 bases, leaving 16 bases between the germline ends. Germline values: CDR1 SGDLS, CDR2 YYNGEE. The CDR3 contains 15 residues. This CDR3 reads CASSVTVAADSPLHF. The CDR3 DNA reads TGTGCCAGCAGCGTGACAGTAGCGGCTGACTCACCCCTCCACTTT.

The chain couples TRBV5-1 to TRBJ2-5; 10 bases map to TRBD1. Trimming removed 4 bases from V and 1 base from J; junction bases left unmatched: 10. The CDR3 sequence is 17 residues long. Germline V gene sequence: CDR1 SGHRS, CDR2 YFSETQ. CDR3 region: CASSPQDRGRFQETQYF. The CDR3 nucleotides are TGCGCCAGCAGCCCTCAAGACAGGGGGCGCTTCCAAGAGACCCAGTACTTC. Using reference TRBV5-1 and TRBJ2-5 for the parts outside the CDR3, the full variable domain is KAGVTQTPRYLIKTRGQQVTLSCSPISGHRSVSWYQQTPGQGLQFLFEYFSETQRNKGNFPGRFSGRQFSNSRSEMNVSTLELGDSALYLCASSPQDRGRFQETQYFGPGTRLLVL.

The chain combines TRBV7-3 with TRBJ2-7, with TRBD1 identical over 9 bases. With V trimmed by 4 bases and J by 3 bases, 4 bases remained unmatched. In germline, CDR1 is SGHTA, CDR2 FQGTGA. The CDR3 is 14 residues long. CDR3 in DNA: TGTGCCAGCAGCTCACAGGGGGCCGTCTACGAGCAGTACTTC. Translating it yields CASSSQGAVYEQYF.

Comment on this clone: This CDR3 is also generated by other DNA sequences in the sample. The rearrangement joins TRBV19 to TRBJ1-1; D might be TRBD1 (6 bases). Trimming took off 2 bases at V and 1 base at J, with 17 bases between the two ends. Per germline, CDR1 LNHDA and CDR2 SQIVND (reference sequence). CDR3 length equals 17 residues. The CDR3 here is CASSILGQGSRNTEAFF. CDR3 bases: TGTGCCAGTAGTATATTGGGCCAGGGGAGTCGGAACACTGAAGCTTTCTTT.